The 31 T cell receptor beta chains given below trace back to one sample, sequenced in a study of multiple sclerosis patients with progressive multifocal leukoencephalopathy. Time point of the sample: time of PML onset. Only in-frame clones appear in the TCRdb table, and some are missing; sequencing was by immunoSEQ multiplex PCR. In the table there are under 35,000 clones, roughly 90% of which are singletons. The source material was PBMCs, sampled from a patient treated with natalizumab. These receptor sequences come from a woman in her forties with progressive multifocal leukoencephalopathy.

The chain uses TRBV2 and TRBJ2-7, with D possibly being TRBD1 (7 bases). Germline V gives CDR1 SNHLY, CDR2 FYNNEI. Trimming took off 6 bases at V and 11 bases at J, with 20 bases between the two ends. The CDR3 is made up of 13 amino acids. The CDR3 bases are TGTGCCAGCAGCCGACAGGGAGCCCCGGGGGAGTACTTC. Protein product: CASSRQGAPGEYF.

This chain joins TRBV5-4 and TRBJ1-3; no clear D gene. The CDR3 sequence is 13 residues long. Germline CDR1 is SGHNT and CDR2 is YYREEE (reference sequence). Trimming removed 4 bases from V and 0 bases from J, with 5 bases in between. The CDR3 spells CASSDYSGNTIYF. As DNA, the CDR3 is TGTGCCAGCAGCGACTACTCTGGAAACACCATATATTTT.

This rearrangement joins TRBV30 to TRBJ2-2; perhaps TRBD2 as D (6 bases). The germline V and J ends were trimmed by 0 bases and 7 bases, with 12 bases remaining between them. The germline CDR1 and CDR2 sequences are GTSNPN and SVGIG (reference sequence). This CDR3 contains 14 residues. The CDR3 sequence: CAWSVSGSNGELFF. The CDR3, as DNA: TGTGCCTGGAGTGTAAGCGGGTCGAACGGGGAGCTGTTTTTT.

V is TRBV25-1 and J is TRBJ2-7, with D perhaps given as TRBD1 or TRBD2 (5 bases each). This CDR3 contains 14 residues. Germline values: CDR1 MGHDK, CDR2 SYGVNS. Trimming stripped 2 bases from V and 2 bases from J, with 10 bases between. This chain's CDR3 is CASSEGQGAYEQYF. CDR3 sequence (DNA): TGTGCCAGCAGTGAAGGGCAGGGAGCCTACGAGCAGTACTTC.

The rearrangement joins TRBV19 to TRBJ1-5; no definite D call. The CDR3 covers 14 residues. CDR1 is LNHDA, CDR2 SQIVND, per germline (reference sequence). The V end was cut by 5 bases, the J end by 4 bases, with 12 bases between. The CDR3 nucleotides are TGTGCCAGTAGTCCCCGGACCGGTAATCAGCCCCAGCATTTT. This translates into CASSPRTGNQPQHF.

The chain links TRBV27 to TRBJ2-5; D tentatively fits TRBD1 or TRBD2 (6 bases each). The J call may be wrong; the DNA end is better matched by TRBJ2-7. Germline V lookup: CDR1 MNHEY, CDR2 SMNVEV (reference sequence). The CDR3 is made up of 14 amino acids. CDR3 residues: CASSFPGATNEQYF. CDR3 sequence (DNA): TGTGCCAGCAGTTTCCCGGGGGCGACAAACGAGCAGTACTTC.

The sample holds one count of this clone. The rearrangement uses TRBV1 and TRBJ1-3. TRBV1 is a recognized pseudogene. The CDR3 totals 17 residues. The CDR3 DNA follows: TGCACCAGCAGCCAAGTAAGGCCTCAGCACTCTGGAAACACCATATATTTT. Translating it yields CTSSQVRPQHSGNTIYF.

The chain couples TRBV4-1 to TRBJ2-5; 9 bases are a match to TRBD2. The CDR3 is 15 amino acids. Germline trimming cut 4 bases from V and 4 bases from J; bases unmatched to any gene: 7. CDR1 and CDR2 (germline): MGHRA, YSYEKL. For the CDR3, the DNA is TGCGCCAGCAGCCGGGCGGGGGGGCCGGCAGAGACCCAGTACTTC. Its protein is CASSRAGGPAETQYF.

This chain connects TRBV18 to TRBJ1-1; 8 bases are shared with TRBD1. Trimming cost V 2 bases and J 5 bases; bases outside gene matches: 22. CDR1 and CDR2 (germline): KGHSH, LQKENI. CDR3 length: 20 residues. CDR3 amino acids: CASSPWARGSRGLEETEAFF. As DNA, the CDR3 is TGTGCCAGCTCACCATGGGCGCGGGGGTCCAGGGGGCTTGAGGAGACTGAAGCTTTCTTT.

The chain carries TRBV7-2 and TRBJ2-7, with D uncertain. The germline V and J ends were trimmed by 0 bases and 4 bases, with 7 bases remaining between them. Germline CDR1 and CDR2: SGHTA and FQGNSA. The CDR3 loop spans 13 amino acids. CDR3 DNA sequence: TGTGCCAGCAGCTTAGCTGCAGCGTACGAGCAGTACTTC. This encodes CASSLAAAYEQYF.

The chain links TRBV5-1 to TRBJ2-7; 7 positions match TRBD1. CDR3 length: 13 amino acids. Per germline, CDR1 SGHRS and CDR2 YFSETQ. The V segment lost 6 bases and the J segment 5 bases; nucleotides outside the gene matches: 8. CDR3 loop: CASMRQGRNEQYF. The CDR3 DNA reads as TGCGCCAGCATGAGACAGGGAAGGAACGAGCAGTACTTC.

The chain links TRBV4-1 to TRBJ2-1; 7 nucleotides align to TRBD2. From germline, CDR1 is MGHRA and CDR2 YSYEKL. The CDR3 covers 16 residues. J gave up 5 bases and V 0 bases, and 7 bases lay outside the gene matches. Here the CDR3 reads CASSQDGGGYNNEQFF. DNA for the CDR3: TGCGCCAGCAGCCAAGATGGGGGGGGGTACAACAATGAGCAGTTCTTC.

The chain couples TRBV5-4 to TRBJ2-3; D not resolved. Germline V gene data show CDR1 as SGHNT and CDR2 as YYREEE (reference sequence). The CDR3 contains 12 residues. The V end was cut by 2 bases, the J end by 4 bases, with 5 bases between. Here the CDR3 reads CASSLFADTQYF. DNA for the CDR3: TGTGCCAGCAGCTTATTTGCAGATACGCAGTATTTT.

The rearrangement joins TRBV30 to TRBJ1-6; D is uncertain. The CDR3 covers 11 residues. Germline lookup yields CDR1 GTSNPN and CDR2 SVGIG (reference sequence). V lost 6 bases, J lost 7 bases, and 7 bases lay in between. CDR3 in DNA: TGTGCCTGTAATCGGAATTCACCCCTCCACTTT. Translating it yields CACNRNSPLHF.

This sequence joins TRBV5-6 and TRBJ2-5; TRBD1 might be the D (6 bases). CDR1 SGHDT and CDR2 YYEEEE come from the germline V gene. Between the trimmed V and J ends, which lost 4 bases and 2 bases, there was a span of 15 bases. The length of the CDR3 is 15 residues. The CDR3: CASSPTPDRQETQYF. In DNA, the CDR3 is TGTGCCAGCAGCCCAACACCGGACAGACAAGAGACCCAGTACTTC.

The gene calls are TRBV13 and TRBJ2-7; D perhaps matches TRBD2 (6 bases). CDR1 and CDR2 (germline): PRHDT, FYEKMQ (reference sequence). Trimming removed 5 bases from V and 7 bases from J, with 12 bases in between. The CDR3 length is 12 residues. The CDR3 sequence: CASSREYWEQYF. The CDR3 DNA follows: TGTGCCAGCAGCCGGGAGTATTGGGAGCAGTACTTC. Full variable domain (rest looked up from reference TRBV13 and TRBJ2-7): AAGVIQSPRHLIKEKRETATLKCYPIPRHDTVYWYQQGPGQDPQFLISFYEKMQSDKGSIPDRFSAQQFSDYHSELNMSSLELGDSALYFCASSREYWEQYFGPGTRLTVT.

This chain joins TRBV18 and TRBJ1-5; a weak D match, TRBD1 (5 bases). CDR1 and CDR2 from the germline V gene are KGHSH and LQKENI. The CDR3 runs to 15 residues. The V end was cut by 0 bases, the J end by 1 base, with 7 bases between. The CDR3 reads CASSPPGVSNQPQHF. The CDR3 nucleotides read TGTGCCAGCTCACCACCGGGGGTCAGCAATCAGCCCCAGCATTTT.

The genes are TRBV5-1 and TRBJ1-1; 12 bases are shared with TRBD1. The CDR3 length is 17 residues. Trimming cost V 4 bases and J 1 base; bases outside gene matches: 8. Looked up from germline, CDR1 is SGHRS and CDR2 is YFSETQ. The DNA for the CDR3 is TGCGCCAGCAGCAACCTAGGGGACAGGGGGCGGAACACTGAAGCTTTCTTT. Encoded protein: CASSNLGDRGRNTEAFF.

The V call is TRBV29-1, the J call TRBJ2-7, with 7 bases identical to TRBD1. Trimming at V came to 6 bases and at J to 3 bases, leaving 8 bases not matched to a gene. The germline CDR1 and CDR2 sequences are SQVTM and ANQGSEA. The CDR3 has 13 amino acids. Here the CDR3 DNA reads TGCAGCGTCACCGGGACAGTAGGCTACGAGCAGTACTTC. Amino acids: CSVTGTVGYEQYF.

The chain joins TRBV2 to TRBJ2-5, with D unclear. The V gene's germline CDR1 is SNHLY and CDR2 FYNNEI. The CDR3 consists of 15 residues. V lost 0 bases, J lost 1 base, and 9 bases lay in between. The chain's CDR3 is CASSEAGNPQETQYF. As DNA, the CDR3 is TGTGCCAGCAGTGAAGCGGGGAATCCCCAAGAGACCCAGTACTTC.

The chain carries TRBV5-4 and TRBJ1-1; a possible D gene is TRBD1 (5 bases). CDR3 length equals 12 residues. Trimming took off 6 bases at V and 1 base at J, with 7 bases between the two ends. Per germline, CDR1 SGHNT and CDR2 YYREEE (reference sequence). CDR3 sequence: CASTGGNTEAFF. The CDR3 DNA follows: TGTGCCAGCACCGGGGGGAACACTGAAGCTTTCTTT. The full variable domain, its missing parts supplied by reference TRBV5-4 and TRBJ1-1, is ETGVTQSPTHLIKTRGQQVTLRCSSQSGHNTVSWYQQALGQGPQFIFQYYREEENGRGNFPPRFSGLQFPNYSSELNVNALELDDSALYLCASTGGNTEAFFGQGTRLTVV.

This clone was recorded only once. The DNA for the CDR3 is TGTGCCAGCTCACCCCGAACAAGCACAGATACGCAGTATTTT. It yields the protein CASSPRTSTDTQYF. The V call is TRBV18, the J call TRBJ2-3; no reliable D call. Germline CDR1 KGHSH, CDR2 LQKENI. This CDR3 has 14 residues. The V end was cut by 3 bases, the J end by 0 bases, with 7 bases between.

The chain's CDR3 is CASSWGGETEAFF. The CDR3 coding sequence is TGTGCCAGCAGCTGGGGCGGGGAAACTGAAGCTTTCTTT. The chain is built from TRBV11-1 and TRBJ1-1; a possible D gene is TRBD1 (5 bases). V lost 4 bases and J lost 5, with 11 bases in between. Germline loops: CDR1 SGHAT, CDR2 FQDESV (reference sequence). CDR3 length: 13 amino acids.

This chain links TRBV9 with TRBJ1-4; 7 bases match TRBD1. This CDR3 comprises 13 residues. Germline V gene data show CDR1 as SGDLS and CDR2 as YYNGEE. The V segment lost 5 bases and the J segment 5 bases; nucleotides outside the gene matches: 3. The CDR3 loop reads CASRGQPNEKLFF. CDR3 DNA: TGTGCCAGCAGGGGACAGCCAAATGAAAAACTGTTTTTT.

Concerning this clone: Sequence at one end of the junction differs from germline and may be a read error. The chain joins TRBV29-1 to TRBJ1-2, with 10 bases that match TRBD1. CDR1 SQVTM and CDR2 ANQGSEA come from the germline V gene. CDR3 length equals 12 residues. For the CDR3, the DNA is TGCAGCGTTTTCACTAAGACAGGGGGCCAGATCTTC. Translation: CSVFTKTGGQIF.

The CDR3 spells CASSETNTEAFF. The DNA of the CDR3 is TGTGCCAGCAGCGAAACAAACACTGAAGCTTTCTTT. The rearrangement uses TRBV25-1 and TRBJ1-1; D gene ambiguous. Germline lookup yields CDR1 MGHDK and CDR2 SYGVNS. V lost 6 bases, J lost 2 bases, and 7 bases lay in between. The CDR3 totals 12 residues.

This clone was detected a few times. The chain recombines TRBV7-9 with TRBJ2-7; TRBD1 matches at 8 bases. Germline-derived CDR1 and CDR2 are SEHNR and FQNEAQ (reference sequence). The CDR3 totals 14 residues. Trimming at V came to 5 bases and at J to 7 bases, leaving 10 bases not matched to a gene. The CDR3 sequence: CASSHSGQGQEQYF. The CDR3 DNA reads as TGTGCCAGCAGCCACAGCGGACAGGGACAAGAGCAGTACTTC.

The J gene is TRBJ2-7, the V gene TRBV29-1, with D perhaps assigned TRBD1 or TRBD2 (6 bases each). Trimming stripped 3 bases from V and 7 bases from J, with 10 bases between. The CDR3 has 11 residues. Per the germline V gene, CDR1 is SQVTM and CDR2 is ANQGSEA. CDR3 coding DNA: TGCAGCGTTGATTGGGGGGCGGAGCAGTACTTC. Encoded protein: CSVDWGAEQYF.

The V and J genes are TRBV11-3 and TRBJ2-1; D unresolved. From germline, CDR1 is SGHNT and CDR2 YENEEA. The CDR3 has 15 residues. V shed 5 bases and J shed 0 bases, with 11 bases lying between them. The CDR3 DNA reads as TGTGCCAGCAGCCGTAGACGGAGCTCCTACAATGAGCAGTTCTTC. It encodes CASSRRRSSYNEQFF.

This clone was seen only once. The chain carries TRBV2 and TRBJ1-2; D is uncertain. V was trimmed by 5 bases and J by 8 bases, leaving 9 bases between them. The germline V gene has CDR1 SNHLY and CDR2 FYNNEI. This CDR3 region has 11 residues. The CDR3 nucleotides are TGTGCCAGCAGTAGGGAGCGCGGCTACACCTTC. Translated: CASSRERGYTF. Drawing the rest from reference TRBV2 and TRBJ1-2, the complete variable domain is EPEVTQTPSHQVTQMGQEVILRCVPISNHLYFYWYRQILGQKVEFLVSFYNNEISEKSEIFDDQFSVERPDGSNFTLKIRSTKLEDSAMYFCASSRERGYTFGSGTRLTVV.

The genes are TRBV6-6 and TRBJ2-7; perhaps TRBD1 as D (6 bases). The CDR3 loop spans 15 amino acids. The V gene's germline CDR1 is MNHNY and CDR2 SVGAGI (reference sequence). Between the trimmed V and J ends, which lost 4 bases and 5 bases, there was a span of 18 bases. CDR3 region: CASSLRDRPPNEQYF. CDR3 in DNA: TGTGCCAGCAGTTTGCGAGACAGGCCCCCAAACGAGCAGTACTTC.